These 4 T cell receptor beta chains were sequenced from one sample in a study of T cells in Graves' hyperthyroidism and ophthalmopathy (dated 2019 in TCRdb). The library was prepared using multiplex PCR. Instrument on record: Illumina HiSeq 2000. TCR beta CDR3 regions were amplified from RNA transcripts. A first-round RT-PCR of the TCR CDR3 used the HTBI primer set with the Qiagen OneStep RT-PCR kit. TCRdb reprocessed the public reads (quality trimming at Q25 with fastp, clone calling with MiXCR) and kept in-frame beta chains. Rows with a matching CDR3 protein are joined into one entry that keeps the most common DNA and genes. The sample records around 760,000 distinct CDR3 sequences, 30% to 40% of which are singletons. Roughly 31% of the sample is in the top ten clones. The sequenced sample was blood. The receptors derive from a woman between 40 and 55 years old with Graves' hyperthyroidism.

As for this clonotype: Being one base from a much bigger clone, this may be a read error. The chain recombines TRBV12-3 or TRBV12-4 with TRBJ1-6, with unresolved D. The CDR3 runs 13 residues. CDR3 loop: CASSFGGNSSLHF. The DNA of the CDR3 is TGTGCCAGCAGTTTTGGTGGTAATTCATCCCTCCACTTT.

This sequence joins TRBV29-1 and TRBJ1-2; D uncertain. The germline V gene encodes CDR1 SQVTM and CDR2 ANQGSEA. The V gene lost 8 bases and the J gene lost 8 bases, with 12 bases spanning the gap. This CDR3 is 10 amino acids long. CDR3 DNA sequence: TGCAGCTTGGACTCAGAGGGCTACACCTTC. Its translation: CSLDSEGYTF.

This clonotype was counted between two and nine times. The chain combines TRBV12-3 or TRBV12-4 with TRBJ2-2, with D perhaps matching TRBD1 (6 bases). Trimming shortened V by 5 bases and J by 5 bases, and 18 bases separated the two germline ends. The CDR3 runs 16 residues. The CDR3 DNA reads TGTGCCAGCAGTGGGGGCGCAGAGGTTGGGACCGGGGAGCTGTTTTTT. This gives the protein CASSGGAEVGTGELFF.

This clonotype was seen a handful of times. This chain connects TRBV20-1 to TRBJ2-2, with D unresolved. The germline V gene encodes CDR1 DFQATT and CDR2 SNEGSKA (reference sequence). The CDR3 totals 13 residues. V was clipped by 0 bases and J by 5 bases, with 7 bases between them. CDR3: CSAREVATGELFF. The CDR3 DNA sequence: TGCAGTGCTAGAGAGGTGGCTACCGGGGAGCTGTTTTTT.